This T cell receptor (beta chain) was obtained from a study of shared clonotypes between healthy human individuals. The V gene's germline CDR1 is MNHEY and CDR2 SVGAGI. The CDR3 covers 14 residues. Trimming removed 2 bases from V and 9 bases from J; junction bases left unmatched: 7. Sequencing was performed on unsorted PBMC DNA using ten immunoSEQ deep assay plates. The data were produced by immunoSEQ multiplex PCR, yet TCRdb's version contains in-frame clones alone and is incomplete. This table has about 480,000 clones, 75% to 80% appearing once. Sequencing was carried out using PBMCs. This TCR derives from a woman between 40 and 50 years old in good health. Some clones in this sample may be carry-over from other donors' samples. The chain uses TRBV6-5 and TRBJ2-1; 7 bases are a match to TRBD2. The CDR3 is CASSYERDGGEQFF. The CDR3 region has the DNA TGTGCCAGCAGTTACGAGCGGGATGGTGGTGAGCAGTTCTTC.